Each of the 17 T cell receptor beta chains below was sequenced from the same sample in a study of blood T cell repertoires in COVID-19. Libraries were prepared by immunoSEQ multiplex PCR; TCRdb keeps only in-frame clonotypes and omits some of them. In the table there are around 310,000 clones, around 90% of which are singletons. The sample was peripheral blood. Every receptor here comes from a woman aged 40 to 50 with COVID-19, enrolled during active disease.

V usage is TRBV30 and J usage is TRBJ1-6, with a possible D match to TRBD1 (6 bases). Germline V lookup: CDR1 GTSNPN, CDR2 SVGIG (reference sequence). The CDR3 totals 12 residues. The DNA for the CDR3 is TGTGTCCTGGGAAGGGGGGGTTCACCCCTCCACTTT. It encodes CVLGRGGSPLHF.

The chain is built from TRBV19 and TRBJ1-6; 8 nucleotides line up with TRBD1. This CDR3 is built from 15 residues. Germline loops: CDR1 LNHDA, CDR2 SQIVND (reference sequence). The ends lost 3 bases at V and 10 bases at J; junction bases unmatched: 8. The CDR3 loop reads CASSIGQGLPSPLHF. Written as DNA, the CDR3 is TGTGCCAGTAGTATTGGACAGGGTCTCCCGTCACCCCTCCACTTT.

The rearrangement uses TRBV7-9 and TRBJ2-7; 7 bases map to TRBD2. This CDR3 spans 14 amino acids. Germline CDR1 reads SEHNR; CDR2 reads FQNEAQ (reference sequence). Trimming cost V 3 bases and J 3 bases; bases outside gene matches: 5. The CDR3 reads CASSFTRGSYEQYF. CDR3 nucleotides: TGTGCCAGCAGCTTCACCCGCGGGAGCTACGAGCAGTACTTC. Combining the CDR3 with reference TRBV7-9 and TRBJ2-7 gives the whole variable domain DTGVSQNPRHKITKRGQNVTFRCDPISEHNRLYWYRQTLGQGPEFLTYFQNEAQLEKSRLLSDRFSAERPKGSFSTLEIQRTEQGDSAMYLCASSFTRGSYEQYFGPGTRLTVT.

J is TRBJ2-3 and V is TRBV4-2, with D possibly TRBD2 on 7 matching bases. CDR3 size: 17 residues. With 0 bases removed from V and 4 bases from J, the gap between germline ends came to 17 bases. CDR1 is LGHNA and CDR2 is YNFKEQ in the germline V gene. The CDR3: CASSQEGGGAGADTQYF. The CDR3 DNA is TGTGCCAGCAGCCAAGAAGGAGGGGGGGCCGGTGCAGATACGCAGTATTTT.

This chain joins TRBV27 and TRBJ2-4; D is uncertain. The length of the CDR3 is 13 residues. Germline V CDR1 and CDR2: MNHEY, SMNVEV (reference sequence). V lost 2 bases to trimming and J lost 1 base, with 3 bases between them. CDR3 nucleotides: TGTGCCAGCAGTTTACTGGCCAAAAACATTCAGTACTTC. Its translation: CASSLLAKNIQYF.

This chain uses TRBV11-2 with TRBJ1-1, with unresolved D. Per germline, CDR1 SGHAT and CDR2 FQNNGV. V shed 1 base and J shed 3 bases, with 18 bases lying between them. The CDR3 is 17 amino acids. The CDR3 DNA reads TGTGCCAGCAGCTTAGGATTCAAGGGAAAGCGGCACACTGAAGCTTTCTTT. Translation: CASSLGFKGKRHTEAFF.

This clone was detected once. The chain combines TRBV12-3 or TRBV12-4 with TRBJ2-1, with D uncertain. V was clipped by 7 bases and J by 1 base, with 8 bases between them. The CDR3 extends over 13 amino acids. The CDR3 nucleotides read TGTGCCAGCACCTCTTCGTCCTACAATGAGCAGTTCTTC. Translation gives CASTSSSYNEQFF.

Written as DNA, the CDR3 is TGTGCCAGCAGCCGGACAGGGAAGCATGAGCAGTTCTTC. Protein product: CASSRTGKHEQFF. V and J are TRBV7-8 and TRBJ2-1; TRBD1 matches 8 bases. V shed 5 bases, J shed 8 bases, and the junction held 5 bases outside the gene matches. Per the germline V gene, CDR1 is SGHVS and CDR2 is FQNEAQ. This CDR3 is built from 13 residues. The whole variable domain, remainder taken from reference TRBV7-8 and TRBJ2-1, is GAGVSQSPRYKVAKRGQDVALRCDPISGHVSLFWYQQALGQGPEFLTYFQNEAQLDKSGLPSDRFFAERPEGSVSTLKIQRTQQEDSAVYLCASSRTGKHEQFFGPGTRLTVL.

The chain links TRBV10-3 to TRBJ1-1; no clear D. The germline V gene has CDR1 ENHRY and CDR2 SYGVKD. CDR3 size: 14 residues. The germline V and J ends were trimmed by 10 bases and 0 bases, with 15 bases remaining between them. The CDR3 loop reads CATLPQVMNTEAFF. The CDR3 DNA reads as TGTGCCACCCTCCCCCAGGTCATGAACACTGAAGCTTTCTTT.

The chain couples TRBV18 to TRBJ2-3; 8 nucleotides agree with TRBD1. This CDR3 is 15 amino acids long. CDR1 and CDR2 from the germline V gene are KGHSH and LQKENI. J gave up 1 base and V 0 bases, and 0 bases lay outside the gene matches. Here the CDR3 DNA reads TGTGCCAGCTCACCACCGGGACAGGGCACAGATACGCAGTATTTT. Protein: CASSPPGQGTDTQYF.

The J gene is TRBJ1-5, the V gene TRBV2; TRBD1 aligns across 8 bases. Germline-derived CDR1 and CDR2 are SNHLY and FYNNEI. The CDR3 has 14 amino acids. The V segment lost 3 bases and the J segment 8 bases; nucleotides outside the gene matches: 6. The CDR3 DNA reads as TGTGCCAGCAGTGATCAGGGGGCTTTGGAGCCCCAGCATTTT. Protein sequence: CASSDQGALEPQHF.

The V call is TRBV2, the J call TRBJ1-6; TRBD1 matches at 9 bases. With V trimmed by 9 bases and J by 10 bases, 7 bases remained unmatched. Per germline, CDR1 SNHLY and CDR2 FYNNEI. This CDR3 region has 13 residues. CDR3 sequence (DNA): TGTGCCAGTAGAAGGACAGGGGTGTCACCCCTCCACTTT. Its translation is CASRRTGVSPLHF. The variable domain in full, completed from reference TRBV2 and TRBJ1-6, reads EPEVTQTPSHQVTQMGQEVILRCVPISNHLYFYWYRQILGQKVEFLVSFYNNEISEKSEIFDDQFSVERPDGSNFTLKIRSTKLEDSAMYFCASRRTGVSPLHFGNGTRLTVT.

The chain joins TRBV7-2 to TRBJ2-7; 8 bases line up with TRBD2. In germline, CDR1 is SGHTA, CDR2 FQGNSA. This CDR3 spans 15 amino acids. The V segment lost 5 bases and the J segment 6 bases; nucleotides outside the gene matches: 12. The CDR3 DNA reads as TGTGCCAGCAGCCCACAAATGGTAGCGGGAAGCGAGCAGTACTTC. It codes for CASSPQMVAGSEQYF.

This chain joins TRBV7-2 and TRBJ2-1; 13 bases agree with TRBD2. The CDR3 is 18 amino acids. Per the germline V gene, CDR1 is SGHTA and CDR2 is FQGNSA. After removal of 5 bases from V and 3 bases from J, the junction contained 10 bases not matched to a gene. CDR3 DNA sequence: TGTGCCAGCAGCCTCTACCCTGGACTAGCGGGGGACTACAATGAGCAGTTCTTC. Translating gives CASSLYPGLAGDYNEQFF.

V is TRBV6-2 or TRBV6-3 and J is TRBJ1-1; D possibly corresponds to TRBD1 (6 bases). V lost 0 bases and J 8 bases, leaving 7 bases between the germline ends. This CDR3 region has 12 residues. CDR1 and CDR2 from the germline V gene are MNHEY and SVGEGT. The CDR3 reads CASSYSGGEAFF. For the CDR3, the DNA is TGTGCCAGCAGTTACTCAGGGGGAGAAGCTTTCTTT.

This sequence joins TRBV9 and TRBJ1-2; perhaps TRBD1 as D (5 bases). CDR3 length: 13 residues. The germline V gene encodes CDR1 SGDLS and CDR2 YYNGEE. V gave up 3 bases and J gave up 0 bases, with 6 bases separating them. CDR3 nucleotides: TGTGCCAGCAGCGGGGGCTCTAACTATGGCTACACCTTC. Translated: CASSGGSNYGYTF. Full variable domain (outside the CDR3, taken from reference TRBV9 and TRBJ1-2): DSGVTQTPKHLITATGQRVTLRCSPRSGDLSVYWYQQSLDQGLQFLIQYYNGEERAKGNILERFSAQQFPDLHSELNLSSLELGDSALYFCASSGGSNYGYTFGSGTRLTVV.

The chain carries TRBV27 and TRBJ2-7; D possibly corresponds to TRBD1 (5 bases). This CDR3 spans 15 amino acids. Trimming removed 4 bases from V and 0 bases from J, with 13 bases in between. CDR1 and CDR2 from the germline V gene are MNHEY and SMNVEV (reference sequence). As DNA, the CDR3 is TGTGCCAGCAGTTCTAGGGGTGGATTCTCCTACGAGCAGTACTTC. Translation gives CASSSRGGFSYEQYF.